The sequence of this TCR beta chain was determined in a study of blood T cells in healthy people across ages. Roughly 10 milliliters of peripheral blood were drawn from each donor. This clonotype was seen only a few times. Its cognate antigen is unknown. The length of the CDR3 is 13 residues. With 3 bases removed from V and 4 bases from J, the gap between germline ends came to 12 bases. Germline V gene lookup returns CDR1 DFQATT and CDR2 SNEGSKA (reference sequence). Then a second PCR, running about 7 to 11 cycles, was carried out with a sample-barcoded 5' primer and a J-beta primer mix. A tag from a template-switch adaptor with 12 random nucleotides marked each cDNA molecule. TCRdb re-analysed the 5' RACE reads in MiXCR, keeping a single row per CDR3 protein. Of 730,000 or so distinct CDR3 sequences in the sample, approximately 39% were seen once. The study, taken as a whole, reports: Higher diversity and more naive CD4+ cells were features of long-lived donors, compared to aged donors. Correlation between TCR beta diversity and naive T cell percentage was strong.

The sequence came from a woman in her sixties in good health. Sequenced sample: blood. This chain uses TRBV20-1 with TRBJ1-2; D perhaps matches TRBD1 (5 bases). Here the CDR3 reads CSARKGEGYGYTF. The DNA of the CDR3 is TGCAGTGCTAGGAAAGGGGAAGGCTATGGCTACACCTTC.